This T cell receptor beta chain was observed in a study of T cell clusters in autoimmune cytopenias. Study in general: TRB sequencing had a median approximately 50,000 reads and 2,000 to 3,000 distinct clonotypes per sample. Regarding the study as a whole: Clustering suggested that physiological T cell clusters were missing in primary autoimmune cytopenia patients. TRB repertoire shifts in secondary cytopenia and chronic lymphocytic leukemia mostly reflected lymphoma, not autoimmunity.

TRB amplification used roughly 250 ng of peripheral blood genomic DNA. In regard to this clonotype: Its antigen is still unknown.

The length of the CDR3 is 15 residues. In germline, CDR1 is MDHEN, CDR2 SYDVKM. TRB was amplified by touch-down multiplex PCR, primer pools A and B combined. TCRdb reprocessed the multiplex PCR reads and stores each CDR3 protein as one record, lacking DNA. The listing contains around 7,800 distinct CDR3 sequences. This clonotype originated in a human donor with an autoimmune cytopenia or autoimmune hepatitis (not recorded which). This chain connects TRBV28 to TRBJ2-7; TCRdb's D call of TRBD2 is untestable without DNA. Sequenced sample: peripheral blood. This CDR3 reads CASKLLAGPHYEQYF.